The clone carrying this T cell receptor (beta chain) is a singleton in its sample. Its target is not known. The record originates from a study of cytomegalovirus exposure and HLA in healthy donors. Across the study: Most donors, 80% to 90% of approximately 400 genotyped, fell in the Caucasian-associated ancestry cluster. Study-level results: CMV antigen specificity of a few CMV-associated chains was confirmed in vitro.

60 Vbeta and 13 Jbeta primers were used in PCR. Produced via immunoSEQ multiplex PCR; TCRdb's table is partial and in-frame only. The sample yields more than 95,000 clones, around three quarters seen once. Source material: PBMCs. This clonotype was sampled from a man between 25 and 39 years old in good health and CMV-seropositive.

DNA for the CDR3: TGTGCCAGCAGCCGTCCCTCTATAGCGTCACAAGAGACCCAGTACTTC. Its translation is CASSRPSIASQETQYF. This chain connects TRBV14 to TRBJ2-5; the D gene is possibly TRBD2 (5 bases). From germline, CDR1 is SGHDN and CDR2 FVKESK. The CDR3 extends over 16 amino acids. Trimming took off 4 bases at V and 2 bases at J, with 17 bases between the two ends.